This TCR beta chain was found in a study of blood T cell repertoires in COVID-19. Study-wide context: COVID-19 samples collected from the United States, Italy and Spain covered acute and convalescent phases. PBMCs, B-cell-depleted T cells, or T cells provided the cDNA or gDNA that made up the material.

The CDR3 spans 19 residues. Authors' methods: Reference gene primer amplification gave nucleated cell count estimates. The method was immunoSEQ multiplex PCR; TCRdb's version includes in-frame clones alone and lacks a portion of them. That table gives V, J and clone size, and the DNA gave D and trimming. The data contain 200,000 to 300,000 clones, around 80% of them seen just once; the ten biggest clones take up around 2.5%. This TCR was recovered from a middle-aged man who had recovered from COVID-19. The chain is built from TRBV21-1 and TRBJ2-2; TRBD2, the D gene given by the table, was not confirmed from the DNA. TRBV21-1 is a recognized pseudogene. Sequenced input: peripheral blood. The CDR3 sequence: CASRFVSGLAGSNTGELFF. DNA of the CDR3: TGTGCCAGCCGATTCGTCTCTGGACTAGCGGGATCGAACACCGGGGAGCTGTTTTTT.